The sequence of this T cell receptor beta chain was determined in a study of response to subunit inactivated influenza vaccine. TCRdb called the RT-PCR reads again in MiXCR, with one record for every CDR3 protein. The sample consists of a few hundred thousand distinct CDR3 sequences, approximately 7.3% of them appearing once. V was trimmed by 0 bases and J by 5 bases, leaving 15 bases between them. CDR1 and CDR2 (germline): SGDLS, YYNGEE. This CDR3 comprises 15 residues. This clonotype was sampled from a man between 50 and 69 years old who received an inactivated influenza vaccine. Here the sequenced sample was PBMCs from blood, taken 23 to 25 months after vaccination. The rearrangement joins TRBV9 to TRBJ2-7; TRBD1 might be the D (5 bases). CDR3 loop: CASSVGAGNGHEQYF. The DNA for the CDR3 is TGTGCCAGCAGCGTAGGTGCAGGGAATGGCCACGAGCAGTACTTC.